The entry below gives a single T cell receptor (beta chain) sequence along with its context. These data belong to a study of blood T cell repertoires in COVID-19. Study-level information: Samples came from the United States, Italy and Spain, spanning acute and convalescent COVID-19.

Germline V CDR1 and CDR2: SEHNR, FQNEAQ (reference sequence). The CDR3 is made up of 18 amino acids. The junction had 11 bases not matched to a gene; V was cut back by 5 bases and J by 4 bases. The authors' processing: Cell counts per sample came from amplifying reference gene primers. Some clones are missing from TCRdb's copy, which holds only in-frame ones; the method was immunoSEQ multiplex PCR. V and J calls and clone size are those listed in that table; D and trimming were worked out from the DNA. The repertoire holds 300,000 to 400,000 clones, with approximately 85% as singletons. This receptor was obtained from a human donor in a cohort sampled during active COVID-19. The chain is built from TRBV7-9 and TRBJ2-1, with 13 nucleotides matching TRBD2. Sample: peripheral blood. CDR3 sequence (DNA): TGTGCCAGCAGCCCGAGACTAGCGGGGGGCGGGAATTACAATGAGCAGTTCTTC. Its translation is CASSPRLAGGGNYNEQFF.